What follows describes a single TCR beta chain. Its antigen is undetermined. After constant-region reverse-primer amplification, full-length variable regions underwent semi-nested PCR with Nested Universal Primer A. TCRdb passed the 5' RACE reads through MiXCR, listing each CDR3 protein once. The table has some 62,000 distinct CDR3 sequences, 25% to 35% seen once. The CDR3 has 11 residues. V was cut by 7 bases and J by 1 base, with 4 bases left in between. Germline lookup yields CDR1 MNHEY and CDR2 SVGAGI. Purified naive CD4+ T cells were depleted of CD25+ Tregs. General study results and limits: Tumor Tregs overlapped most with tumor, then blood, naive CD4+ cells.

Sequenced input: tumor-infiltrating naive CD4+ T cells sorted from the breast tumor. The subset denotes: naive CD4+ T cells, CD4+CD45RA+CD25-. V and J are TRBV6-5 and TRBJ1-1, with D uncertain. The clonotype was recovered from a female donor with breast cancer. The CDR3 region has the DNA TGTGCCAGCAAGAGGAACACTGAAGCTTTCTTT. The encoded protein is CASKRNTEAFF.